This T cell receptor beta chain was identified in a study of blood T cell repertoires in COVID-19. This clone turned up a few times. The authors' processing: Using reference gene primer amplification, nucleated cell counts were estimated. TCRdb's copy holds only in-frame clones and misses some; the assay was immunoSEQ multiplex PCR. V and J calls and clone size follow that table, whereas D and trimming were derived from the DNA. The sample lists about 100,000 clones; around four fifths were seen once. Trimming took 7 bases from V and 5 from J, leaving 18 bases between them. CDR1 and CDR2 from the germline V gene are MNHEY and SVGAGI. The CDR3 runs to 14 residues.

The sequenced sample consisted of peripheral blood. The sequence was collected from a man aged 55 to 70 with active or convalescent COVID-19. The V gene is TRBV6-5, the J gene TRBJ2-7, with D maybe TRBD1 (5 bases). CDR3 protein: CASTNRYLIDEQYF. CDR3 nucleotides: TGTGCCAGCACTAACAGGTACCTCATAGACGAGCAGTACTTC.